The next 18 T cell receptor beta chains were all read from a single sample in a study of blood T cell repertoires in COVID-19. Sequencing was performed with immunoSEQ multiplex PCR; in TCRdb, only in-frame clones are kept and a portion is missing. Among about 120,000 clones listed, just under 80% were seen once. Sequencing input: peripheral blood. Receptors were obtained from a man aged 55 to 70 with active or convalescent COVID-19.

This clone was seen a few times. This chain connects TRBV27 to TRBJ1-3; TRBD1 matches 7 bases. V trimming: 3 bases; J trimming: 8 bases; junction bases outside the gene matches: 4. CDR1 and CDR2 from the germline V gene are MNHEY and SMNVEV (reference sequence). This CDR3 contains 13 residues. CDR3 coding DNA: TGTGCCAGCAGTTTTCGTCAGGGGGACACCATATATTTT. As protein: CASSFRQGDTIYF.

The J gene is TRBJ1-4, the V gene TRBV7-6, with 9 nucleotides matching TRBD1. CDR1 and CDR2 (germline): SGHVS, FNYEAQ. J was trimmed by 7 bases and V by 4 bases; bases with no gene match: 7. CDR3 length: 15 residues. The CDR3 loop is CASSSQTGGGEKLFF. The DNA for the CDR3 is TGTGCCAGCAGCTCCCAGACAGGGGGAGGTGAAAAACTGTTTTTT.

J is TRBJ2-7 and V is TRBV2; 10 nucleotides match TRBD2. The CDR3 consists of 13 residues. J lost 6 bases, V lost 8 bases, and 7 bases had no gene match. In germline, CDR1 is SNHLY, CDR2 FYNNEI. Here the CDR3 reads CASLREREGEQYF. CDR3 bases: TGTGCCAGCCTGAGAGAGCGGGAGGGCGAGCAGTACTTC.

The V gene is TRBV4-2, the J gene TRBJ1-2, with D perhaps matching TRBD1 (5 bases). The V end was cut by 0 bases, the J end by 8 bases, with 16 bases between. Germline-derived CDR1 and CDR2 are LGHNA and YNFKEQ. There are 15 residues in the CDR3. CDR3 sequence (DNA): TGTGCCAGCAGCCAAGATAAAAGGGGCTGGGGAGGCTACACCTTC. Amino acids: CASSQDKRGWGGYTF.

V and J are TRBV10-3 and TRBJ2-3; 7 bases are a match to TRBD1. Trimming at V came to 1 base and at J to 3 bases, leaving 1 base not matched to a gene. Germline-derived CDR1 and CDR2 are ENHRY and SYGVKD. There are 14 residues in the CDR3. The CDR3 reads CAISELGQTDTQYF. The DNA of the CDR3 is TGTGCCATCAGTGAGTTGGGACAGACAGATACGCAGTATTTT.

The sample holds one count of this clone. This chain joins TRBV9 and TRBJ2-7; TRBD2 aligns across 7 bases. V shed 2 bases, J shed 5 bases, and the junction held 7 bases outside the gene matches. The length of the CDR3 is 14 residues. Germline V gene lookup returns CDR1 SGDLS and CDR2 YYNGEE. The DNA of the CDR3 is TGTGCCAGCAGCGTCACAGCACGGGGGGACGAGCAGTACTTC. This codes for CASSVTARGDEQYF.

V is TRBV28 and J is TRBJ2-7; possibly TRBD2 for D (5 bases). The CDR3 runs 15 residues. The V gene's germline CDR1 is MDHEN and CDR2 SYDVKM. The V gene lost 10 bases and the J gene lost 7 bases, with 26 bases spanning the gap. CDR3 DNA sequence: TGTGCCACCAGGCCCCTAAAATGGGTCCCGGGGGAGCAGTACTTC. Amino acid sequence: CATRPLKWVPGEQYF.

In this sample, this clone turned up a few times. This chain joins TRBV18 and TRBJ2-7; 7 bases are shared with TRBD2. The germline CDR1 and CDR2 sequences are KGHSH and LQKENI. Trimming took 0 bases from V and 2 from J; bases not matched to a gene: 1. CDR3 length equals 14 residues. The CDR3 spells CASSPPGGTYEQYF. In DNA, the CDR3 is TGTGCCAGCTCACCACCGGGAGGGACCTACGAGCAGTACTTC.

The chain links TRBV24-1 to TRBJ2-7; TRBD1 matches 7 bases. Trimming removed 9 bases from V and 3 bases from J; junction bases left unmatched: 7. The CDR3 is made up of 13 amino acids. Per the germline V gene, CDR1 is KGHDR and CDR2 is SFDVKD. CDR3 sequence (DNA): TGTGCCACCCAGGACAGGTTTAACTACGAGCAGTACTTC. Translation: CATQDRFNYEQYF.

Notes on this clone: One end of the junction fails to match germline, which may point to a read error. The CDR3 loop is CASSEHPTGLTRGGNF. CDR3 DNA: TGTGCCAGCAGTGAACATCCGACAGGACTGACGAGGGGGGGTAACTTC. V is TRBV6-1 and J is TRBJ2-5; possible D gene TRBD2, 7 bases. Germline CDR1 is MNHNS and CDR2 is SASEGT. The CDR3 covers 16 residues.

This clone was detected only once. This chain uses TRBV6-4 with TRBJ2-2; 7 bases are shared with TRBD1. The CDR3 extends over 13 amino acids. V lost 4 bases and J lost 4; bases outside the gene matches: 0. From germline, CDR1 is MRHNA and CDR2 SNTAGT. CDR3 sequence: CASSGQGTGELFF. The CDR3 bases are TGTGCCAGCAGTGGACAGGGCACCGGGGAGCTGTTTTTT.

This clone was observed a handful of times. V usage is TRBV28 and J usage is TRBJ2-2, with 7 bases lining up with TRBD1. This CDR3 has 13 residues. Germline CDR1 MDHEN, CDR2 SYDVKM. J gave up 9 bases and V 10 bases, and 11 bases lay outside the gene matches. CDR3 sequence: CATRQGAFRELFF. Here the CDR3 DNA reads TGTGCCACCAGACAGGGAGCCTTTCGGGAGCTGTTTTTT. Complete variable domain (other parts from reference TRBV28 and TRBJ2-2): DVKVTQSSRYLVKRTGEKVFLECVQDMDHENMFWYRQDPGLGLRLIYFSYDVKMKEKGDIPEGYSVSREKKERFSLILESASTNQTSMYLCATRQGAFRELFFGEGSRLTVL.

This rearrangement joins TRBV7-9 to TRBJ2-5; D remains unclear. V was pared by 6 bases and J by 2 bases, with 7 bases between. CDR3 length: 12 residues. The germline CDR1 and CDR2 sequences are SEHNR and FQNEAQ (reference sequence). The DNA for the CDR3 is TGTGCCAGCAGGGCAGAACAAGAGACCCAGTACTTC. It yields the protein CASRAEQETQYF.

In its sample, this clone was seen many times. The rearrangement joins TRBV6-5 to TRBJ2-1; D is unclear. V lost 6 bases and J 1 base, leaving 4 bases between the germline ends. This CDR3 contains 12 residues. Looked up from germline, CDR1 is MNHEY and CDR2 is SVGAGI. The CDR3 DNA follows: TGTGCCAGCAGGCGATCCTACAATGAGCAGTTCTTC. This encodes CASRRSYNEQFF.

The CDR3 DNA follows: TGTGCCAGCAGAGGCGGGCCCAATGAGCAGTTCTTC. Its protein is CASRGGPNEQFF. The chain links TRBV7-9 to TRBJ2-1; possible D gene TRBD2, 5 bases. V was cut by 6 bases and J by 6 bases, with 9 bases left in between. The CDR3 is 12 amino acids. Germline-derived CDR1 and CDR2 are SEHNR and FQNEAQ (reference sequence).

On this clone: Other nucleotide sequences in the sample specify the same CDR3. The chain has TRBV12-3 or TRBV12-4 and TRBJ2-2; a weak D match, TRBD1 (5 bases). CDR3 length equals 13 residues. Trimming cost V 0 bases and J 6 bases, with 5 bases left between them. The CDR3 reads CASSLAGAGELFF. The CDR3 bases are TGTGCCAGCAGTTTAGCAGGGGCCGGGGAGCTGTTTTTT.

In DNA form, the CDR3 reads TGTGCCATCAGGTCCGGGACAGGGAAAGAGACCCAGTACTTC. Translated: CAIRSGTGKETQYF. The J gene is TRBJ2-5, the V gene TRBV10-3; 9 bases match TRBD1. Germline CDR1 reads ENHRY; CDR2 reads SYGVKD. The CDR3 contains 14 residues. V trimming: 6 bases; J trimming: 3 bases; junction bases outside the gene matches: 5.

The genes are TRBV5-6 and TRBJ2-7; D is undetermined. The V gene lost 3 bases and the J gene lost 6 bases, with 13 bases spanning the gap. Germline CDR1 SGHDT, CDR2 YYEEEE. The CDR3 is made up of 13 amino acids. The CDR3 sequence: CASSSTAFGEQYF. The DNA for the CDR3 is TGTGCCAGCAGCTCTACAGCCTTTGGCGAGCAGTACTTC. The full variable domain, completed using reference TRBV5-6 and TRBJ2-7, is DAGVTQSPTHLIKTRGQQVTLRCSPKSGHDTVSWYQQALGQGPQFIFQYYEEEERQRGNFPDRFSGHQFPNYSSELNVNALLLGDSALYLCASSSTAFGEQYFGPGTRLTVT.